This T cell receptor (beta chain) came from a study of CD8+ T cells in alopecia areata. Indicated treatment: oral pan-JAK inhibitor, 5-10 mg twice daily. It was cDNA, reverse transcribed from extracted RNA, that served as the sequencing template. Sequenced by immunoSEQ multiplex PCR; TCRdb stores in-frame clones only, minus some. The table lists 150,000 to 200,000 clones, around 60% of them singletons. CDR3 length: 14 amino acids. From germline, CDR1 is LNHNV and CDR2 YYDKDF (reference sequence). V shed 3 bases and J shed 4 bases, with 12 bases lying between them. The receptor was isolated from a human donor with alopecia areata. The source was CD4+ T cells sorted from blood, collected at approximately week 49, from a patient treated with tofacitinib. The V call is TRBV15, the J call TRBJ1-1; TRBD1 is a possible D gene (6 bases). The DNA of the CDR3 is TGTGCCACCAGCAGGAACAGGGATTCCACTGAAGCTTTCTTT. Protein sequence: CATSRNRDSTEAFF.